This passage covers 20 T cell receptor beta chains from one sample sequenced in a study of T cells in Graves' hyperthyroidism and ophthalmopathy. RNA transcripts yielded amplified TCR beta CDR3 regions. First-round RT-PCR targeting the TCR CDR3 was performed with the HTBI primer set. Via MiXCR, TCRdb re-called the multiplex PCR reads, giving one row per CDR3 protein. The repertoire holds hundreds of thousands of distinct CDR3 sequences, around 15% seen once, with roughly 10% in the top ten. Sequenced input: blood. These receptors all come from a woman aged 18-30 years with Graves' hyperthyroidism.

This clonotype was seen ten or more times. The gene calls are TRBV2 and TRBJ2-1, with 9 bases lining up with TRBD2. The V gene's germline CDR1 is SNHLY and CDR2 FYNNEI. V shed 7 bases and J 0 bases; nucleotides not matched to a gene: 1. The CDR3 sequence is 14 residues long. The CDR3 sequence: CASKAGGSYNEQFF. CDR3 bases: TGTGCCAGCAAAGCGGGGGGCTCCTACAATGAGCAGTTCTTC.

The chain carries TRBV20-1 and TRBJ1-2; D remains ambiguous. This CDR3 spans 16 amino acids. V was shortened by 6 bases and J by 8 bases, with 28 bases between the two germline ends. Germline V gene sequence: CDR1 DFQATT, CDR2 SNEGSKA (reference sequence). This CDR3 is CSASNKPGSGWRGYTF. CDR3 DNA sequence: TGCAGTGCATCCAATAAGCCGGGCTCAGGATGGAGGGGCTACACCTTC.

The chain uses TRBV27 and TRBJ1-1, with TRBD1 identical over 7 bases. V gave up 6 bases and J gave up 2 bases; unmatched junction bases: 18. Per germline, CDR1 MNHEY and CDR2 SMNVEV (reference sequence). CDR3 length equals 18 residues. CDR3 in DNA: TGTGCCAGCAGCTCCGGGACAGCAAGGACTCGCCTCAACACTGAAGCTTTCTTT. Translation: CASSSGTARTRLNTEAFF.

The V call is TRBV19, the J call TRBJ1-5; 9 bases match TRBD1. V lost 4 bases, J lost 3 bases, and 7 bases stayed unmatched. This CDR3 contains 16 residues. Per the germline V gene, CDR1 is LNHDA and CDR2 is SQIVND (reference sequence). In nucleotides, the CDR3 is TGTGCCAGTAGTACCCGGACAGGGGCCCACAATCAGCCCCAGCATTTT. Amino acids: CASSTRTGAHNQPQHF. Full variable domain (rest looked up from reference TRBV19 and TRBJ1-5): DGGITQSPKYLFRKEGQNVTLSCEQNLNHDAMYWYRQDPGQGLRLIYYSQIVNDFQKGDIAEGYSVSREKKESFPLTVTSAQKNPTAFYLCASSTRTGAHNQPQHFGDGTRLSIL.

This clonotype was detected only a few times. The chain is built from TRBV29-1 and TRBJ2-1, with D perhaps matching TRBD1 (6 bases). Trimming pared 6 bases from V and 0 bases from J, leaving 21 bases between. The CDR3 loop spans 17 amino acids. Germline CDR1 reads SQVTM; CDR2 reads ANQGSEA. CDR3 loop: CSVGAGAIYSSYNEQFF. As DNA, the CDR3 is TGCAGCGTCGGAGCAGGGGCCATATATAGCTCCTACAATGAGCAGTTCTTC.

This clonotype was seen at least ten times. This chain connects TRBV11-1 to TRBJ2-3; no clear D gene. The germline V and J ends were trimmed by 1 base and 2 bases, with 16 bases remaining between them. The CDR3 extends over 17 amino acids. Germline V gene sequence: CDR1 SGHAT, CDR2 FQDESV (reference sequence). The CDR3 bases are TGTGCCAGCAGCTTAGGGGCGGAAGACATCCTCACAGATACGCAGTATTTT. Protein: CASSLGAEDILTDTQYF.

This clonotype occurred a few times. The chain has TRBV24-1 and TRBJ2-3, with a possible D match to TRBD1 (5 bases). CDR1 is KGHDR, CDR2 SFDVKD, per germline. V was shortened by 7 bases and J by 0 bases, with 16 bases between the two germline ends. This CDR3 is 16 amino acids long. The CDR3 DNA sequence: TGTGCCACCAGGGCTACAGGATTCTCTAGCACAGATACGCAGTATTTT. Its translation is CATRATGFSSTDTQYF.

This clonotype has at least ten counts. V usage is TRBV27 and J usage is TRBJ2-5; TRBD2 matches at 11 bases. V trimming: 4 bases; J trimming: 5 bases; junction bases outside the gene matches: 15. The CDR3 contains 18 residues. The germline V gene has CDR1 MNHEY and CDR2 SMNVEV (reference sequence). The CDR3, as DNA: TGTGCCAGCAGTTCCCCCGCCCTGACTAGCGGGAAGGGGGAGACCCAGTACTTC. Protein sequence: CASSSPALTSGKGETQYF.

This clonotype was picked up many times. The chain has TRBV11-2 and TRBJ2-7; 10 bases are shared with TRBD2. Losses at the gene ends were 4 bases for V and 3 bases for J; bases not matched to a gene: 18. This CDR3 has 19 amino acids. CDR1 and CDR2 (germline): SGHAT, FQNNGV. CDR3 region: CASSSILAGARSLRYEQYF. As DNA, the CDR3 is TGTGCCAGCAGCTCGATCCTAGCGGGAGCCCGCAGTCTCCGCTACGAGCAGTACTTC.

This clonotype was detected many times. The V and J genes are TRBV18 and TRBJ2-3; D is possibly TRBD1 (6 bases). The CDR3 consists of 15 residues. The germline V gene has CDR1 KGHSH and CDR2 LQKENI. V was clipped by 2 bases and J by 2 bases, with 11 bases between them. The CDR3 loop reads CASSPTWDTTDTQYF. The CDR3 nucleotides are TGTGCCAGCTCACCAACGTGGGACACCACAGATACGCAGTATTTT.

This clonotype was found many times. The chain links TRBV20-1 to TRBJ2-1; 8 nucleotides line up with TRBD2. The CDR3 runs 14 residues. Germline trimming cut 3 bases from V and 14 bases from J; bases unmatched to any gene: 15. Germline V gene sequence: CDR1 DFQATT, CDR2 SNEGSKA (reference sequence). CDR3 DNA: TGCAGTGCTAGGCTTTCCCCGGGACTAGACCCTGAGTTCTTC. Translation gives CSARLSPGLDPEFF.

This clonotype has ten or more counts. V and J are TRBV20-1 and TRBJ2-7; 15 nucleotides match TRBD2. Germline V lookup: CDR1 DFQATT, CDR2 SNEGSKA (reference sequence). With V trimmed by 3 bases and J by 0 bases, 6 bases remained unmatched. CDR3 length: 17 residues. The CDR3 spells CSASTGLAGGYSYEQYF. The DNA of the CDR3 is TGCAGTGCTAGTACGGGACTAGCGGGAGGTTACTCCTACGAGCAGTACTTC.

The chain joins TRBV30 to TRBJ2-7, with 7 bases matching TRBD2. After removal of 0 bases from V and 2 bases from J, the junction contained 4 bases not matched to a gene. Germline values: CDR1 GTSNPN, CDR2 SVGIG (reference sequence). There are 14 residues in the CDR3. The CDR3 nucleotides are TGTGCCTGGAGTGTCGGGGGGAAACCCTACGAGCAGTACTTC. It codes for CAWSVGGKPYEQYF.

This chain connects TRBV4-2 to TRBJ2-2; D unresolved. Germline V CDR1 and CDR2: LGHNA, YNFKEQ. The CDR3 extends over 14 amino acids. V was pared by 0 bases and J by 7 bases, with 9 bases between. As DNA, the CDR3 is TGTGCCAGCAGCCAAGATCGTAGGGACGGGGAGCTGTTTTTT. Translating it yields CASSQDRRDGELFF.

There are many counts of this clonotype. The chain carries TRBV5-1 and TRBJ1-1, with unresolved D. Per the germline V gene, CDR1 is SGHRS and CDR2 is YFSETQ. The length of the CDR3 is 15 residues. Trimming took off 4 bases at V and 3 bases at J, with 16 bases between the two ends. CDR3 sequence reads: CASSELGLMYTEAFF. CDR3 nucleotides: TGCGCCAGCAGCGAACTTGGATTGATGTACACTGAAGCTTTCTTT.

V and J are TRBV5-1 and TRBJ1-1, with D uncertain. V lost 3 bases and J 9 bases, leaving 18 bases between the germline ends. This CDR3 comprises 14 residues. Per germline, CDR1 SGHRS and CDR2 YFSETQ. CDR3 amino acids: CASSSESGDLKAFF. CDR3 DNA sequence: TGCGCCAGCAGCTCCGAATCTGGTGATTTGAAAGCTTTCTTT.

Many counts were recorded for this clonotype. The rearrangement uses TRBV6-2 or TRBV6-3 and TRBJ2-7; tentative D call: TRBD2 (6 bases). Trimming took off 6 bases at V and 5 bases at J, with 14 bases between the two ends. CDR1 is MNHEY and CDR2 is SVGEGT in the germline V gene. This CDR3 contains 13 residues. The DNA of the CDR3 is TGTGCCAGCAGGGCGGGGAAGTCAAACGAGCAGTACTTC. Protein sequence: CASRAGKSNEQYF.

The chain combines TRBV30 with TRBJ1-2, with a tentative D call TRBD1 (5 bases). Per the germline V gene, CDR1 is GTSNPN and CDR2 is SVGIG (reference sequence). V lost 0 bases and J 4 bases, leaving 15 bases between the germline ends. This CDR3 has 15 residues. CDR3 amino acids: CAWSVPLGVSYGYTF. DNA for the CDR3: TGTGCCTGGAGTGTACCACTAGGGGTCAGCTATGGCTACACCTTC.

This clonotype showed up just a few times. The CDR3 region is CASSLVPAEDRGPDTQYF. CDR3 in DNA: TGTGCCAGCAGCTTAGTCCCCGCCGAAGACAGGGGGCCAGATACGCAGTATTTT. The chain has TRBV7-6 and TRBJ2-3, with 10 bases lining up with TRBD1. This CDR3 region has 18 residues. CDR1 SGHVS and CDR2 FNYEAQ come from the germline V gene. V trimming: 1 base; J trimming: 4 bases; junction bases outside the gene matches: 11. The whole variable domain, remainder taken from reference TRBV7-6 and TRBJ2-3, is GAGVSQSPRYKVTKRGQDVALRCDPISGHVSLYWYRQALGQGPEFLTYFNYEAQQDKSGLPNDRFSAERPEGSISTLTIQRTEQRDSAMYRCASSLVPAEDRGPDTQYFGPGTRLTVL.

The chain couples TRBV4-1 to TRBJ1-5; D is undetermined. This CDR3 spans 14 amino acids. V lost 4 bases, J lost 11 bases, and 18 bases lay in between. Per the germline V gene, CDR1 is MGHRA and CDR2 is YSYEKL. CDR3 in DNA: TGCGCCAGCAGCCCCTCCCCGGGTACCACGGCCCAGCATTTT. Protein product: CASSPSPGTTAQHF.